The present TCR beta chain was sequenced within a study of T cell responses to AZD1222 COVID-19 vaccine. As for the study in general: Whether given at about 4 or about 12 weeks, second doses were pooled. Study observations and caveats: The study found Spike-specific TCR breadth and depth rose after two AZD1222 doses. Repertoires in all cases were sampled only once the peak T cell response had passed. The reported proportion of spike-specific TCRs targeting unmutated variant regions was nearly half.

Details on this clone: Its target is unknown.

Germline lookup yields CDR1 KGHSH and CDR2 LQKENI. V was trimmed by 1 base and J by 4 bases, leaving 7 bases between them. This CDR3 has 13 amino acids. TCRdb's copy holds only in-frame clones and misses some; the assay was immunoSEQ multiplex PCR. Altogether 120,000 or so clones are present, approximately 88% being singletons, with the ten largest covering roughly 5.4%. This chain joins TRBV18 and TRBJ1-2; D gene unclear. The specimen was peripheral blood, collected on day 0 of AZD1222 vaccination. The source of this sequence is an adult in good health. The CDR3 protein is CASSPRTGYGYTF. In DNA form, the CDR3 reads TGTGCCAGCTCACCACGGACGGGCTATGGCTACACCTTC.